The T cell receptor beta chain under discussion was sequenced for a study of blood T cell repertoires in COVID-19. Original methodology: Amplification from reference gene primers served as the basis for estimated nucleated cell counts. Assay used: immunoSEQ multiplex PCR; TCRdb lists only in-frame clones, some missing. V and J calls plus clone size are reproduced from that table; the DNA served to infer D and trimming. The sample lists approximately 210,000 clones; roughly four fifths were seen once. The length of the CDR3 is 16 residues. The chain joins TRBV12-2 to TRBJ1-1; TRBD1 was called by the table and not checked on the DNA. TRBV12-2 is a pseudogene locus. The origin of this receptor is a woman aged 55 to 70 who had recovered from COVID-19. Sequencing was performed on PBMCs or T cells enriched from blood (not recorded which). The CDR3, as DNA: TGTGCAAGTCGCTTAGCGATGCACAGGGGGCTGTTTATAGCTTTCTTT. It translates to CASRLAMHRGLFIAFF.